A selection of T cell receptor beta chains follows, all from one sample in a study of cytomegalovirus exposure and HLA in healthy donors. The assay was immunoSEQ multiplex PCR, and TCRdb's table has in-frame clones only and misses some. The repertoire holds 160,000 or so clones, with about 72% as singletons. The material sequenced was PBMCs. Receptors were obtained from a man in his fifties in good health and CMV-seropositive. The CDR3 runs from the conserved cysteine through the conserved F or W. A D gene is named only where the DNA matches it firmly. Clone size is stated in some rows and not others, as once, few, many or a class when expanded.

>TRBJ1-1|-|-|TRBV6-1
CASSRLDTEAFF
TGTGCCAGCAGTAGACTTGACACTGAAGCTTTCTTT
>TRBJ1-2|-|-|TRBV27
CASGGWDGYTF
TGTGCCAGCGGGGGGTGGGATGGCTACACCTTC
>TRBJ2-1|TRBD2|-|TRBV11-2
CASSLDVLAGGPHNEQFF
TGTGCCAGCAGCTTAGATGTCTTGGCGGGGGGGCCCCACAATGAGCAGTTCTTC
>TRBJ2-3|TRBD2|once|TRBV5-1
CASSHGTSGARGTDTQYF
TGCGCCAGCAGCCACGGGACTAGCGGGGCTCGAGGCACAGATACGCAGTATTTT
>TRBJ2-1|-|once|TRBV6-1
CASSEPRTAYNEQFF
TGTGCCAGCAGTGAACCAAGGACAGCCTACAATGAGCAGTTCTTC
>TRBJ2-7|-|-|TRBV5-1
CASSSSSATYEQYF
TGCGCCAGCAGCTCTTCGTCCGCGACCTACGAGCAGTACTTC
>TRBJ2-1|TRBD2|-|TRBV5-1
CASSMGTSGAGSSYNEQFF
TGCGCCAGCAGCATGGGGACTAGCGGGGCAGGGAGTTCCTACAATGAGCAGTTCTTC
>TRBJ1-1|-|-|TRBV27
CASSLLGNINTEAFF
TGTGCCAGCAGTTTACTGGGCAACATTAACACTGAAGCTTTCTTT
>TRBJ2-3|TRBD2|-|TRBV5-1
CASSFDSGGTDTQYF
TGCGCCAGCAGCTTTGATAGCGGGGGGACAGATACGCAGTATTTT
>TRBJ2-7|-|-|TRBV19
CASSIGLIEGEQYF
TGTGCCAGTAGTATAGGTCTCATAGAGGGCGAGCAGTACTTC
>TRBJ2-7|TRBD2|-|TRBV7-7
CASSFQVTIASGDLYEQYF
TGTGCCAGCAGCTTTCAAGTCACCATTGCTAGCGGGGACCTCTACGAGCAGTACTTC
>TRBJ1-5|-|-|TRBV7-2
CASSLVANSNQPQHF
TGTGCCAGCAGCTTAGTCGCTAATAGCAATCAGCCCCAGCATTTT
>TRBJ1-1|TRBD1|-|TRBV7-6
CASTRRPGQGGMNTEAFF
TGTGCCAGCACCCGGAGGCCGGGACAGGGAGGAATGAACACTGAAGCTTTCTTT
>TRBJ2-1|TRBD2|-|TRBV6-5
CASVRRGDEYNEQFF
TGTGCCTCCGTACGGCGGGGGGACGAGTACAATGAGCAGTTCTTC
>TRBJ1-1|-|-|TRBV19
CASSKQDTEAFF
TGTGCCAGTAGTAAACAGGACACTGAAGCTTTCTTT
>TRBJ1-5|-|-|TRBV19
CASSIDGGVNQPQHF
TGTGCCAGTAGTATAGATGGGGGCGTTAATCAGCCCCAGCATTTT
>TRBJ1-6|TRBD1|-|TRBV7-6
CASSPEDRRTSPLHF
TGTGCCAGCAGCCCCGAGGACAGGAGGACTTCACCCCTCCACTTT
>TRBJ2-4|TRBD2|-|TRBV27
CASSLLAGGPHGFLAKNIQYF
TGTGCCAGCAGTTTACTCGCGGGGGGGCCCCATGGTTTTCTAGCCAAAAACATTCAGTACTTC
>TRBJ2-7|TRBD1|-|TRBV27
CASSFMAGGSYEQYF
TGTGCCAGCAGTTTTATGGCAGGGGGTTCGTACGAGCAGTACTTC
>TRBJ2-1|TRBD1|-|TRBV5-6
CASSLGTGDNEQFF
TGTGCCAGCAGCTTAGGGACAGGGGACAATGAGCAGTTCTTC
>TRBJ1-1|TRBD1|few|TRBV25-1
CASRDRMNTEAFF
TGTGCCAGCAGGGACAGGATGAACACTGAAGCTTTCTTT
>TRBJ1-5|-|-|TRBV5-6
CASTLHQGIKQPQHF
TGTGCCAGCACCCTCCACCAGGGAATAAAACAGCCCCAGCATTTT
>TRBJ2-5|-|-|TRBV5-5
CASSLGLVPETQYF
TGTGCCAGCAGCTTGGGACTAGTACCGGAGACCCAGTACTTC
>TRBJ1-5|-|-|TRBV5-5
CASSLAGINQPQHF
TGTGCCAGCAGCTTGGCGGGTATTAATCAGCCCCAGCATTTT
>TRBJ2-3|-|-|TRBV28
CAGTSGLEDTQYF
TGTGCCGGCACCAGCGGTCTGGAGGATACGCAGTATTTT
>TRBJ2-3|TRBD2|-|TRBV7-9
CASSPLLAGDVTDTQYF
TGTGCCAGCAGCCCTCTACTAGCGGGGGATGTGACAGATACGCAGTATTTT
>TRBJ2-1|-|-|TRBV5-1
CASSLEVLDFYGMGDEQFF
TGCGCCAGCAGCTTGGAGGTTTTGGACTTCTACGGGATGGGCGATGAGCAGTTCTTC
>TRBJ2-1|TRBD2|few|TRBV6-6
CASTHEVAGMDEQFF
TGTGCCAGCACCCACGAGGTAGCGGGGATGGATGAGCAGTTCTTC
>TRBJ2-7|TRBD2|-|TRBV9
CASSVLGGGSTYEQYF
TGTGCCAGCAGCGTATTGGGCGGGGGGTCTACCTACGAGCAGTACTTC
>TRBJ2-7|TRBD2|few|TRBV4-1
CASSQEGAGAYEQYF
TGCGCCAGCAGCCAAGAAGGTGCGGGGGCCTACGAGCAGTACTTC
>TRBJ2-2|-|-|TRBV21-1
CASSKVPAKWTESNTGELFF
TGTGCCAGCAGCAAAGTCCCAGCAAAATGGACAGAATCGAACACCGGGGAGCTGTTTTTT
>TRBJ1-3|-|-|TRBV15
CATSRDQGGSDTIYF
TGTGCCACCAGCAGAGATCAGGGTGGGTCAGACACCATATATTTT
>TRBJ1-1|-|-|TRBV1
CTSSQAYHRGPGDTEAFF
TGCACCAGCAGTCAAGCATATCACAGGGGGCCCGGGGACACTGAAGCTTTCTTT
>TRBJ2-1|-|few|TRBV6-5
CASSLTTSYNEQFF
TGTGCCAGCAGTTTGACTACCTCCTACAATGAGCAGTTCTTC
>TRBJ2-3|-|once|TRBV5-1
CASSSLVGGPPDTQYF
TGCGCCAGCAGCTCGCTTGTCGGGGGGCCCCCAGATACGCAGTATTTT
>TRBJ1-5|-|-|TRBV11-2
CASSLRGNQPQHF
TGTGCCAGCAGCTTAAGGGGGAACCAGCCCCAGCATTTT
>TRBJ2-3|TRBD1|-|TRBV4-1
CASSQVGQAGTDTQYF
TGCGCCAGCAGCCAAGTGGGACAGGCCGGCACAGATACGCAGTATTTT
>TRBJ2-1|TRBD2|-|TRBV27
CASSLSRGGEQFF
TGTGCCAGCAGTTTATCTCGGGGGGGTGAGCAGTTCTTC
>TRBJ1-2|-|-|TRBV19
CASSIAAGFYGYTF
TGTGCCAGTAGTATAGCGGCAGGGTTCTATGGCTACACCTTC
>TRBJ2-7|TRBD1|-|TRBV28
CASSLTDRGGEQYF
TGTGCCAGCAGTCTAACGGACAGGGGCGGCGAGCAGTACTTC
>TRBJ2-7|-|once|TRBV9
CASSVDGSTGEQYF
TGTGCCAGCAGCGTAGATGGGTCAACGGGGGAGCAGTACTTC
>TRBJ1-3|-|-|TRBV6-5
CASSYSGAVGDTIYF
TGTGCCAGCAGTTACTCTGGGGCAGTTGGGGACACCATATATTTT
>TRBJ2-7|-|once|TRBV11-2
CASSLVSQSVYEQYF
TGTGCCAGCAGCTTAGTAAGTCAGTCTGTCTACGAGCAGTACTTC
>TRBJ1-2|-|once|TRBV5-1
CASSPTPGDYGYTF
TGCGCCAGCAGCCCCACGCCCGGGGACTATGGCTACACCTTC
>TRBJ2-4|TRBD1|-|TRBV6-6
CASSYSGTDKNIQYF
TGTGCCAGCAGTTACTCGGGGACAGACAAAAACATTCAGTACTTC
>TRBJ1-1|-|-|TRBV5-6
CASSQGHWDTEAFF
TGTGCCAGCAGCCAGGGACACTGGGACACTGAAGCTTTCTTT
>TRBJ1-4|-|once|TRBV20-1
CSGEGDEKLFF
TGCAGTGGGGAGGGCGACGAAAAACTGTTTTTT
>TRBJ2-1|-|once|TRBV30
CAARKSSYNEQFF
TGTGCTGCTCGTAAGAGCTCCTACAATGAGCAGTTCTTC
>TRBJ1-4|-|once|TRBV6-5
CASSLRLTNEKLFF
TGTGCCAGCAGTCTACGACTGACTAATGAAAAACTGTTTTTT
>TRBJ1-3|-|-|TRBV7-9
CASRRTGNTIYF
TGTGCCAGCAGGCGGACAGGAAACACCATATATTTT
>TRBJ1-2|-|few|TRBV6-5
CASSSQGGGLYGYTF
TGTGCCAGCAGCTCACAGGGAGGGGGGCTCTATGGCTACACCTTC